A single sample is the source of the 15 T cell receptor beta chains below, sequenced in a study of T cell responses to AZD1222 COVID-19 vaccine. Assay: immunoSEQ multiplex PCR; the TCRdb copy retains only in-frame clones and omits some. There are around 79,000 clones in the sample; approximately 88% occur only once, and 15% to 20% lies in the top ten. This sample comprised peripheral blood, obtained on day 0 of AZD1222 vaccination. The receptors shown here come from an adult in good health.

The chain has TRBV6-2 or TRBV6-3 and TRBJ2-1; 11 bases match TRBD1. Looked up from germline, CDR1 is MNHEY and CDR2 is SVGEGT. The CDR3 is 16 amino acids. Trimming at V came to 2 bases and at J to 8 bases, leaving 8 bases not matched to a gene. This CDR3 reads CASSYTDRGRSYEQFF. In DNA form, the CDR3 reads TGTGCCAGCAGTTACACGGACAGGGGGCGTTCCTATGAGCAGTTCTTC.

In nucleotides, the CDR3 is TGCGCCAGCAGCTGGGGCTCTGGCTACACCTTC. Encoded protein: CASSWGSGYTF. This chain connects TRBV5-1 to TRBJ1-2, with D perhaps matching TRBD1 (5 bases). The germline V gene encodes CDR1 SGHRS and CDR2 YFSETQ. The CDR3 totals 11 residues. Trimming left V 3 bases short and J 7 bases short, with 7 bases between.

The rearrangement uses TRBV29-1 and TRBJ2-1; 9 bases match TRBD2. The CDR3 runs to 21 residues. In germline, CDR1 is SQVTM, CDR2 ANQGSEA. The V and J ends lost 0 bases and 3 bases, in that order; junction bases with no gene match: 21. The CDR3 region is CSVEEGIGSGRPGLLYNEQFF. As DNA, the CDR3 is TGCAGCGTTGAAGAAGGTATTGGAAGCGGGAGGCCAGGTCTCCTCTACAATGAGCAGTTCTTC.

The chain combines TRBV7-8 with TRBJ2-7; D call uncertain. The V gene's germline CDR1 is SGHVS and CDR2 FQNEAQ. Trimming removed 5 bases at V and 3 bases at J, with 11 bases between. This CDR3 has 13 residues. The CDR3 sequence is CASSLNSIYEQYF. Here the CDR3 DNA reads TGTGCCAGCAGCCTTAACAGCATCTACGAGCAGTACTTC.

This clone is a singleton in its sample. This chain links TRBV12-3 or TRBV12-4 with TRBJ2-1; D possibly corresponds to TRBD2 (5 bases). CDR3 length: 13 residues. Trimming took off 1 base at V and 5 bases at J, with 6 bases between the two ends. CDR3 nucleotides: TGTGCCAGCAGTTTAGAGGGAGACAATGAGCAGTTCTTC. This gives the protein CASSLEGDNEQFF.

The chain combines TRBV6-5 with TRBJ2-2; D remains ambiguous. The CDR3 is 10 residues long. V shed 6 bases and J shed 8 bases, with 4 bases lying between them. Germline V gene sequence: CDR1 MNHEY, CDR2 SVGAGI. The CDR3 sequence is CASRWGELFF. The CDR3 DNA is TGTGCCAGCAGGTGGGGGGAGCTGTTTTTT.

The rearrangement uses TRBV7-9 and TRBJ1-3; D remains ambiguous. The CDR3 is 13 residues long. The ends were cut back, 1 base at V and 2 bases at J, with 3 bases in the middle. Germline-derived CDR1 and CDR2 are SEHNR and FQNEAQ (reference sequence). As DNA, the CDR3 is TGTGCCAGCAGCTTAGGGGCTGGAAACACCATATATTTT. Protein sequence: CASSLGAGNTIYF. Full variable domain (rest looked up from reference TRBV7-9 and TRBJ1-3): DTGVSQNPRHKITKRGQNVTFRCDPISEHNRLYWYRQTLGQGPEFLTYFQNEAQLEKSRLLSDRFSAERPKGSFSTLEIQRTEQGDSAMYLCASSLGAGNTIYFGEGSWLTVV.

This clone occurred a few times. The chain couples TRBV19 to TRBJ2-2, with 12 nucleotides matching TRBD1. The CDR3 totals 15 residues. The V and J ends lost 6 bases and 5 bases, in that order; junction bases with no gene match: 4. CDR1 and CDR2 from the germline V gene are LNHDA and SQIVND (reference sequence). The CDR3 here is CASSRDRGQTGELFF. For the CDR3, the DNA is TGTGCCAGTAGCCGGGACAGGGGGCAAACCGGGGAGCTGTTTTTT.

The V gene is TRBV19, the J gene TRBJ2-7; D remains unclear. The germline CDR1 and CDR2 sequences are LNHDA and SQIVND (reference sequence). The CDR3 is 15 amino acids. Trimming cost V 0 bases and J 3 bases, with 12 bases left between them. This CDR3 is CASSIDAYVNYEQYF. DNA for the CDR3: TGTGCCAGTAGTATAGATGCGTATGTCAACTACGAGCAGTACTTC.

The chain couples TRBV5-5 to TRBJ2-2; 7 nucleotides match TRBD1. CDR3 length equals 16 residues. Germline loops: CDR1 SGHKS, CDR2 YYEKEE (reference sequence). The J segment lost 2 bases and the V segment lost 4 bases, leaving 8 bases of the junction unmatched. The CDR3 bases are TGTGCCAGCAGCCTGGAGGACAGGTTAAACACCGGGGAGCTGTTTTTT. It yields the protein CASSLEDRLNTGELFF.

The DNA for the CDR3 is TGTGCCAGCAACGAGGGGATGGACTATGGCTACACCTTC. It encodes CASNEGMDYGYTF. The chain combines TRBV2 with TRBJ1-2; tentative D call: TRBD1 (5 bases). From germline, CDR1 is SNHLY and CDR2 FYNNEI. The CDR3 runs to 13 residues. The V end was cut by 7 bases, the J end by 3 bases, with 12 bases between.

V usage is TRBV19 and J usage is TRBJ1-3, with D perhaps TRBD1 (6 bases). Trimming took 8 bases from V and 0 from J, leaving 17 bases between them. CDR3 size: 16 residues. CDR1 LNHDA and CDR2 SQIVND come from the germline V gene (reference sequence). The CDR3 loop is CASHPTRGDSGNTIYF. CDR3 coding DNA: TGTGCCAGTCACCCTACGAGGGGGGACTCTGGAAACACCATATATTTT.

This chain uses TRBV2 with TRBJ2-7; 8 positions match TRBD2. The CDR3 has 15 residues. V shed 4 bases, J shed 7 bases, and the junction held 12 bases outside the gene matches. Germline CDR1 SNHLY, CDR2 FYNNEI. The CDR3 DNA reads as TGTGCCAGCAGTGGGGTGCAGCGGGAGATTTGGGAGCAGTACTTC. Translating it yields CASSGVQREIWEQYF.

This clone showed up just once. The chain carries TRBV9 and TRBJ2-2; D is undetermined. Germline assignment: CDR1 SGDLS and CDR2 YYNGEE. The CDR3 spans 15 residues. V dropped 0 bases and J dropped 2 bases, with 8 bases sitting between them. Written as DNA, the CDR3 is TGTGCCAGCAGCGTAGATGGCAGAAACACCGGGGAGCTGTTTTTT. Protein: CASSVDGRNTGELFF. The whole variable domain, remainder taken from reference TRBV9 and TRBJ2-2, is DSGVTQTPKHLITATGQRVTLRCSPRSGDLSVYWYQQSLDQGLQFLIQYYNGEERAKGNILERFSAQQFPDLHSELNLSSLELGDSALYFCASSVDGRNTGELFFGEGSRLTVL.

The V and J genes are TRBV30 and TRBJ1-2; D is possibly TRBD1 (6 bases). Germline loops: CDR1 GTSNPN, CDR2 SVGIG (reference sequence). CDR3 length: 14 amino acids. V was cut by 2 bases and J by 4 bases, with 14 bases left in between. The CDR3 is CAWSPPDSRYGYTF. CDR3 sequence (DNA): TGTGCCTGGAGTCCCCCGGACAGCCGCTATGGCTACACCTTC. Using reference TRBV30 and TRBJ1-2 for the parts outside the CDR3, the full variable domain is SQTIHQWPATLVQPVGSPLSLECTVEGTSNPNLYWYRQAAGRGLQLLFYSVGIGQISSEVPQNLSASRPQDRQFILSSKKLLLSDSGFYLCAWSPPDSRYGYTFGSGTRLTVV.